The 16 T cell receptor beta chains given below trace back to one sample, sequenced in a study of CD8+ T cells in alopecia areata. Treatment specified: oral pan-JAK inhibitor, 5-10 mg twice daily. Reverse transcription of extracted RNA yielded cDNA, which provided the sequencing template. The method was immunoSEQ multiplex PCR; TCRdb's version includes in-frame clones alone and lacks a portion of them. The sample consists of a few hundred thousand clones, around two fifths of them appearing once. Material: CD4+ T cells sorted from blood, obtained around week 30, from a patient treated with tofacitinib. All receptors come from a human donor with alopecia areata.

The chain carries TRBV5-1 and TRBJ1-1; D may be TRBD1 (6 bases). The CDR3 has 13 amino acids. Trimming pared 5 bases from V and 2 bases from J, leaving 10 bases between. Germline V lookup: CDR1 SGHRS, CDR2 YFSETQ. The DNA of the CDR3 is TGCGCCAGCAGACCTGGGACAAACACTGAAGCTTTCTTT. Translated: CASRPGTNTEAFF.

The chain joins TRBV25-1 to TRBJ1-6; D possibly corresponds to TRBD1 (6 bases). CDR3 length: 15 residues. The germline CDR1 and CDR2 sequences are MGHDK and SYGVNS. V lost 5 bases and J lost 7, with 15 bases in between. The chain's CDR3 is CASSTTGYDNSPLHF. In nucleotides, the CDR3 is TGTGCCAGCAGTACCACAGGGTACGACAATTCACCCCTCCACTTT.

J is TRBJ1-1 and V is TRBV7-9; 7 nucleotides line up with TRBD1. Germline-derived CDR1 and CDR2 are SEHNR and FQNEAQ (reference sequence). Trimming cost V 6 bases and J 4 bases; bases outside gene matches: 5. The CDR3 consists of 13 residues. This chain's CDR3 is CASSTNRGTEAFF. Written as DNA, the CDR3 is TGTGCCAGCAGTACAAACAGGGGCACTGAAGCTTTCTTT.

This clone was detected only a few times. V and J are TRBV5-1 and TRBJ2-1, with D maybe TRBD1 (8 bases). The CDR3 has 15 amino acids. V was trimmed by 4 bases and J by 6 bases, leaving 17 bases between them. Germline values: CDR1 SGHRS, CDR2 YFSETQ. CDR3 loop: CASSVGGTGINEQFF. The CDR3 DNA reads as TGCGCCAGCAGCGTCGGGGGGACAGGTATCAATGAGCAGTTCTTC.

This clone occurred a few times. This chain connects TRBV10-3 to TRBJ2-3; 11 bases align to TRBD2. CDR1 and CDR2 from the germline V gene are ENHRY and SYGVKD. The CDR3 has 14 residues. The V segment lost 4 bases and the J segment 4 bases; nucleotides outside the gene matches: 1. The DNA for the CDR3 is TGTGCCATCAGTGTAGCGGGAGGGCCAGATACGCAGTATTTT. As protein: CAISVAGGPDTQYF.

The rearrangement uses TRBV6-5 and TRBJ2-7; TRBD2 matches at 11 bases. The ends lost 5 bases at V and 3 bases at J; junction bases unmatched: 6. Germline CDR1 reads MNHEY; CDR2 reads SVGAGI. CDR3 size: 15 residues. The CDR3 DNA sequence: TGTGCCAGCAGTGCTACCCTAGCGGGAGGCTACGAGCAGTACTTC. Its translation: CASSATLAGGYEQYF.

This clone was found a few times. The chain has TRBV7-8 and TRBJ2-3; TRBD2 matches at 9 bases. CDR1 and CDR2 (germline): SGHVS, FQNEAQ. V was clipped by 5 bases and J by 0 bases; unmatched bases: 12. The CDR3 spans 18 residues. The CDR3 sequence: CASSPMPGLAASTDTQYF. The DNA of the CDR3 is TGTGCCAGCAGCCCTATGCCGGGACTAGCTGCTAGCACAGATACGCAGTATTTT.

The chain joins TRBV7-2 to TRBJ1-1; TRBD1 agrees at 7 bases. The CDR3 is made up of 14 amino acids. Germline values: CDR1 SGHTA, CDR2 FQGNSA. V trimming: 3 bases; J trimming: 1 base; junction bases outside the gene matches: 2. DNA of the CDR3: TGTGCCAGCAGCTTTCAGGGGGGGAACACTGAAGCTTTCTTT. It yields the protein CASSFQGGNTEAFF.

The V gene is TRBV30, the J gene TRBJ2-3; 9 positions agree with TRBD1. The CDR3 totals 14 residues. Germline CDR1 GTSNPN, CDR2 SVGIG (reference sequence). Trimming cost V 7 bases and J 9 bases; bases outside gene matches: 14. The CDR3 DNA reads TGTGCCTCAGACAGGGACAGGGAGAGGAGAACGCAGTATTTT. Translated, it gives CASDRDRERRTQYF.

This rearrangement joins TRBV27 to TRBJ1-1; maybe TRBD1 (6 bases). The CDR3 extends over 14 amino acids. V was shortened by 2 bases and J by 5 bases, with 12 bases between the two germline ends. CDR1 and CDR2 from the germline V gene are MNHEY and SMNVEV (reference sequence). In DNA form, the CDR3 reads TGTGCCAGCAGTTTAGGGAACAGGGCTACTGAAGCTTTCTTT. Residues: CASSLGNRATEAFF.

The chain links TRBV7-3 to TRBJ2-5, with D maybe TRBD1 (6 bases). The germline V and J ends were trimmed by 5 bases and 5 bases, with 12 bases remaining between them. This CDR3 is 13 amino acids long. Germline V lookup: CDR1 SGHTA, CDR2 FQGTGA. CDR3 nucleotides: TGTGCCAGCAGCCCGCAGGGGTTGGAGACCCAGTACTTC. Protein product: CASSPQGLETQYF.

The CDR3 protein is CSVANQGTEAFF. The CDR3 DNA is TGCAGCGTTGCGAACCAGGGGACCGAAGCTTTCTTT. The chain is built from TRBV29-1 and TRBJ1-1, with a tentative D call TRBD1 (6 bases). The CDR3 spans 12 residues. V was cut by 4 bases and J by 8 bases, with 14 bases left in between. The germline gives CDR1 SQVTM, CDR2 ANQGSEA. Full variable domain (missing parts from reference TRBV29-1 and TRBJ1-1): SAVISQKPSRDICQRGTSLTIQCQVDSQVTMMFWYRQQPGQSLTLIATANQGSEATYESGFVIDKFPISRPNLTFSTLTVSNMSPEDSSIYLCSVANQGTEAFFGQGTRLTVV.

The V and J genes are TRBV19 and TRBJ2-7; the match to TRBD2 covers 14 bases. Germline CDR1 is LNHDA and CDR2 is SQIVND (reference sequence). J was trimmed by 4 bases and V by 4 bases; bases with no gene match: 6. The length of the CDR3 is 16 residues. CDR3 in DNA: TGTGCCAGTAGTACCGGGACTAGCGGGAGCGTTTACGAGCAGTACTTC. Translating gives CASSTGTSGSVYEQYF. Using reference TRBV19 and TRBJ2-7 for the parts outside the CDR3, the full variable domain is DGGITQSPKYLFRKEGQNVTLSCEQNLNHDAMYWYRQDPGQGLRLIYYSQIVNDFQKGDIAEGYSVSREKKESFPLTVTSAQKNPTAFYLCASSTGTSGSVYEQYFGPGTRLTVT.

The chain joins TRBV25-1 to TRBJ1-1; D remains ambiguous. The CDR3 is 14 amino acids. Looked up from germline, CDR1 is MGHDK and CDR2 is SYGVNS. The ends were cut back, 5 bases at V and 7 bases at J, with 17 bases in the middle. The CDR3 DNA follows: TGTGCCAGCAGTCCTCCTTCGGATGGCCTTGAAGCTTTCTTT. Translated: CASSPPSDGLEAFF.

This chain uses TRBV6-1 with TRBJ1-5, with D uncertain. CDR1 MNHNS and CDR2 SASEGT come from the germline V gene. V lost 4 bases and J lost 6, with 7 bases in between. The CDR3 is made up of 12 amino acids. CDR3 nucleotide sequence: TGTGCCAGCAGTGTTCTAAGTCAGCCCCAGCATTTT. Protein sequence: CASSVLSQPQHF.

This clone has more than one count but fewer than ten. The rearrangement joins TRBV11-2 to TRBJ2-1; the D is unclear. The V and J ends lost 3 bases and 12 bases respectively, with 18 bases between them. The germline V gene has CDR1 SGHAT and CDR2 FQNNGV. This CDR3 region has 14 residues. CDR3 sequence (DNA): TGTGCCAGCAGCTTTTCCCCCGCGATGGGTGGGCAGTTCTTC. Translating gives CASSFSPAMGGQFF. Together with reference TRBV11-2 and TRBJ2-1, the CDR3 gives the full variable domain: EAGVAQSPRYKIIEKRQSVAFWCNPISGHATLYWYQQILGQGPKLLIQFQNNGVVDDSQLPKDRFSAERLKGVDSTLKIQPAKLEDSAVYLCASSFSPAMGGQFFGPGTRLTVL.